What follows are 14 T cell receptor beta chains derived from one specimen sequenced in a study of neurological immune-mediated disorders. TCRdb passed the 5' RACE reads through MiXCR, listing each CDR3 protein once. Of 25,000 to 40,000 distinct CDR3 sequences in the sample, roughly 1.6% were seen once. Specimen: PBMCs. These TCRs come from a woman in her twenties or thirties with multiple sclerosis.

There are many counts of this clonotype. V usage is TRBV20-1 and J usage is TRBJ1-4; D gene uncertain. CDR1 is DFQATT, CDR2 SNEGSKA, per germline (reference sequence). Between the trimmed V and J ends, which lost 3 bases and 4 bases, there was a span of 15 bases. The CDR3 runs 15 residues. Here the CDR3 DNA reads TGCAGTGCTAGGGCTTTGACAAGGCTTAATGAAAAACTGTTTTTT. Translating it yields CSARALTRLNEKLFF.

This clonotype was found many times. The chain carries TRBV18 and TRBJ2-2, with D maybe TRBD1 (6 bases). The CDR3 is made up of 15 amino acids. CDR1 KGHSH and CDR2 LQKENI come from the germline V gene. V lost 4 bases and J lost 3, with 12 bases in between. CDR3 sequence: CASSLTGTDTGELFF. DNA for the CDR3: TGTGCCAGCTCACTCACAGGGACGGACACCGGGGAGCTGTTTTTT.

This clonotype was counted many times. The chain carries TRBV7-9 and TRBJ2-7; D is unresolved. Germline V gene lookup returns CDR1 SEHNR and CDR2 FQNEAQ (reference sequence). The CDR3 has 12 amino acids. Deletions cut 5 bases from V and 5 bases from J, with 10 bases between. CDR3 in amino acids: CASSPRLDEQYF. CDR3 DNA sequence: TGTGCCAGCAGCCCGCGGCTAGACGAGCAGTACTTC.

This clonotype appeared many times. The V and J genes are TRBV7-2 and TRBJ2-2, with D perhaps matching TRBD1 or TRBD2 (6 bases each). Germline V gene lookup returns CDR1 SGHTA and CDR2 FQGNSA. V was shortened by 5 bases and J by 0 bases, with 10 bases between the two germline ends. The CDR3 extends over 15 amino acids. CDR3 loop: CASSRRGANTGELFF. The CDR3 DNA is TGTGCCAGCAGCCGTAGGGGGGCGAACACCGGGGAGCTGTTTTTT.

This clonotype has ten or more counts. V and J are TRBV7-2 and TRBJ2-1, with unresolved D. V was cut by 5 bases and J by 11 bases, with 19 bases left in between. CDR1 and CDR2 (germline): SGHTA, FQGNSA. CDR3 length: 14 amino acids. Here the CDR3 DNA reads TGTGCCAGCAGCATTGACGTGCTCTCGGGTAAGCAGTTCTTC. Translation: CASSIDVLSGKQFF.

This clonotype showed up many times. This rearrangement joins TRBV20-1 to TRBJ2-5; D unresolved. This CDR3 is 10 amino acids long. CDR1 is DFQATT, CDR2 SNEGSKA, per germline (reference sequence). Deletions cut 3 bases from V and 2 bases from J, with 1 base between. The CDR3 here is CSARQETQYF. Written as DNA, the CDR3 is TGCAGTGCTAGGCAAGAGACCCAGTACTTC.

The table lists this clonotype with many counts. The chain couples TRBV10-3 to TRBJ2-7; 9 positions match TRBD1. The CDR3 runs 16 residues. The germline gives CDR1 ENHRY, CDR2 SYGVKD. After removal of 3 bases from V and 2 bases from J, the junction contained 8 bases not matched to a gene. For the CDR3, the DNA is TGTGCCATCAGTGATGTAGTTGGGACAGGGACCTACGAGCAGTACTTC. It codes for CAISDVVGTGTYEQYF.

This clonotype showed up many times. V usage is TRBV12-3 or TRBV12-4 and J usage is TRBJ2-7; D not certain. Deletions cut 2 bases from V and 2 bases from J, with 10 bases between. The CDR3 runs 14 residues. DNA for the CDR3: TGTGCCAGCAGTTTATCATACCCGCCCTACGAGCAGTACTTC. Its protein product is CASSLSYPPYEQYF.

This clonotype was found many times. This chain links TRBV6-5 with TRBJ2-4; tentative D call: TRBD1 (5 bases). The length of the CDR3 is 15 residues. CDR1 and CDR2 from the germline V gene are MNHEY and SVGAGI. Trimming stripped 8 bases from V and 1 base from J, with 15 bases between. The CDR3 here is CASRKGDSAKNIQYF. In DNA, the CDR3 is TGTGCCAGCCGCAAAGGGGATTCGGCCAAAAACATTCAGTACTTC.

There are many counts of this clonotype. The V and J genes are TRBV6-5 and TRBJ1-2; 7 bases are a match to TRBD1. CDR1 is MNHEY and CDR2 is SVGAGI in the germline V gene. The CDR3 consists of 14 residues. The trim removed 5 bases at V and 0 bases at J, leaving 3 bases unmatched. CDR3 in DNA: TGTGCCAGCAGTCCGACAGGGACTAACTATGGCTACACCTTC. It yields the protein CASSPTGTNYGYTF.

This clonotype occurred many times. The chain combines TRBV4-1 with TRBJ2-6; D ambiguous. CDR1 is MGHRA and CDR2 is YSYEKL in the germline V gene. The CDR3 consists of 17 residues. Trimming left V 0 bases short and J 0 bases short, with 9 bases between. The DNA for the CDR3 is TGCGCCAGCAGCCAAGAGTTTGGTCTCTCTGGGGCCAACGTCCTGACTTTC. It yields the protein CASSQEFGLSGANVLTF.

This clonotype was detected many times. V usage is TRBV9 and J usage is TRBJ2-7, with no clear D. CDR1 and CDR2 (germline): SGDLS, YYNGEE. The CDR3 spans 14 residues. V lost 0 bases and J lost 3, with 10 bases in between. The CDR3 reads CASSVGLLNYEQYF. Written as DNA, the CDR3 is TGTGCCAGCAGCGTAGGGCTTCTAAACTACGAGCAGTACTTC.

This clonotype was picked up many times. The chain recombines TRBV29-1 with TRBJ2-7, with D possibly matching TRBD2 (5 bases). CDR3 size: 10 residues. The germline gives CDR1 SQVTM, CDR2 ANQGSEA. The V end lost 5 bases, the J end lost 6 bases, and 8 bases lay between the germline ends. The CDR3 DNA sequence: TGCAGCGTTTCGGGGTTCGAGCAGTACTTC. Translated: CSVSGFEQYF.

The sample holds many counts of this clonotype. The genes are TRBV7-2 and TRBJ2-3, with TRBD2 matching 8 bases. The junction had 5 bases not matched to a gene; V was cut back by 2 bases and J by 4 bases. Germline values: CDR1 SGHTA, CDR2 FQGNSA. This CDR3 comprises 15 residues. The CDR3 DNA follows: TGTGCCAGCAGCTTATTGACTAGCGCAGCAGATACGCAGTATTTT. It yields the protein CASSLLTSAADTQYF.